Listed below are T cell receptor beta chains from one sample, sequenced in a study of T cells in Graves' hyperthyroidism and ophthalmopathy. Each CDR3 protein gets one entry after TCRdb re-called the multiplex PCR reads with MiXCR. The sample gives about 640,000 distinct CDR3 sequences, under 25% of which show up once; under 35% is in the top ten. The sequenced sample was blood. The source of these receptors is a man aged 25-45 years with Graves' ophthalmopathy. Each CDR3 is given with its conserved first and last residue. The order of the fields is D gene, J gene, clone size, V gene, CDR3 DNA, CDR3 protein. The D gene is left open where the match is weak. Size tells how often a clone was seen (once, few, many) or the class of an expanded clone, and some rows leave it out.

-	TRBJ2-2	-	TRBV5-1	TGCGCCAGCAGCATCAGGGAAGGCGGGGAGCTGTTTTTT	CASSIREGGELFF
-	TRBJ1-1	-	TRBV24-1	TGTGCCACCAGAGCAGGGGCAAACACTGAAGCTTTCTTT	CATRAGANTEAFF
-	TRBJ2-3	many	TRBV7-2	TGTGCCAGCAGCTTTTACAGGGTGGAAGATACGCAGTATTTT	CASSFYRVEDTQYF
-	TRBJ1-5	-	TRBV20-1	TGCAGTGCTGCGAGTTGGAGGAGCAATCAGCCCCAGCATTTT	CSAASWRSNQPQHF
-	TRBJ1-3	-	TRBV6-1	TGTGCCAGCAGGGGCCCGTCTGGAAACACCATATATTTT	CASRGPSGNTIYF
TRBD1	TRBJ2-1	-	TRBV6-2/TRBV6-3	TGTGCCAGCACCCCCGGGACAGGGGGGTACAATGAGCAGTTCTTC	CASTPGTGGYNEQFF
TRBD1	TRBJ2-3	many	TRBV20-1	TGCAGTGCTAGGAACAGGGGCCGCACAGATACGCAGTATTTT	CSARNRGRTDTQYF
TRBD1	TRBJ2-7	once	TRBV3-1	TGTGCCAGCAGCTCCCGGTCCGGGACAGGGGAATACGAGCAGTACTTC	CASSSRSGTGEYEQYF
-	TRBJ2-5	few	TRBV7-9	TGTGCCAGCAGCTTAGCGGAGGGTCTCGTGGAGACCCAGTACTTC	CASSLAEGLVETQYF
TRBD2	TRBJ2-7	many	TRBV5-1	TGCGCCAGCAGGCTAGCGGAGGTCTACGAGCAGTACTTC	CASRLAEVYEQYF
TRBD2	TRBJ2-1	few	TRBV2	TGTGCCAGCAGTGAGCAAGCGGGAGGGCCGGTTGAGCAGTTCTTC	CASSEQAGGPVEQFF
-	TRBJ1-5	-	TRBV20-1	TGCAGTGCTAGGACAGAAAATAATCAGCCCCAGCATTTT	CSARTENNQPQHF
TRBD2	TRBJ2-1	-	TRBV24-1	TGTGCCACCAGTGACCCGGGGGGGGGAGCTAGCGGGAGGATAGATGAGCAGTTCTTC	CATSDPGGGASGRIDEQFF
-	TRBJ2-3	-	TRBV10-1	TGCACCAGCAGTGATAATGGGTATAGGGATACGCAGTATTTT	CTSSDNGYRDTQYF
-	TRBJ1-1	-	TRBV10-1	TGCGCCAGCAGTGACACCCTTGGGACTGAAGCTTTCTTT	CASSDTLGTEAFF
TRBD2	TRBJ2-5	many	TRBV3-1	TGTGCCAGCAGCCAAGAAGGAGGACTAGCGGGACAGTACTTC	CASSQEGGLAGQYF
-	TRBJ2-5	-	TRBV6-2/TRBV6-3	TGTGTCAGCACCGGACAGACACAAGAGACCCAGTACTTC	CVSTGQTQETQYF
-	TRBJ1-5	-	TRBV7-2	TGTGCCAGCAGTCACAGGGTAGGGAACAATCAGCCCCAGCATTTT	CASSHRVGNNQPQHF
-	TRBJ2-3	once	TRBV24-1	TGTGCCACCAGTGATTTAAGCCTCGACACAGATACGCAGTATTTT	CATSDLSLDTDTQYF
-	TRBJ2-7	few	TRBV5-1	TGCGCCACAAAGACAGACTATGGGGAGCAGTACTTC	CATKTDYGEQYF
-	TRBJ1-1	few	TRBV7-8	TGTGCCAGCGGAGGGCGGCAGAACACTGAAGCTTTCTTT	CASGGRQNTEAFF
-	TRBJ2-7	many	TRBV30	TGTGCCTGGAGTGTTGGTGGGAGTCTCCACGAGCAGTACTTC	CAWSVGGSLHEQYF
-	TRBJ1-5	few	TRBV6-1	TGTGCCAGCAGTGAACACCAGTCACTTAGCAATCAGCCCCAGCATTTT	CASSEHQSLSNQPQHF
-	TRBJ2-5	-	TRBV20-1	TGCAGTGGACTCTCGAAAGAGACCCAGTACTTC	CSGLSKETQYF
-	TRBJ2-6	few	TRBV25-1	TGTGCCAGCAGTGAATTTGGGGCTGGCGGGGCCAACGTCCTGACTTTC	CASSEFGAGGANVLTF
-	TRBJ1-5	few	TRBV20-1	TGCAGTGCTAGATCTTACAGGGGCAATCAGCCCCAGCATTTT	CSARSYRGNQPQHF
-	TRBJ2-3	many	TRBV28	TGTGCCAGCAGTAAAAGACAGCTCACAGATACGCAGTATTTT	CASSKRQLTDTQYF
-	TRBJ1-5	-	TRBV7-9	TGTGCCAGCAGCTCTTTAGGCAGTCAGCCCCAGCATTTT	CASSSLGSQPQHF
-	TRBJ2-6	few	TRBV3-1	TGTGCCAGCAGCCAAGTTGGGGCTGCTGGGGCCAACGTCCTGACTTTC	CASSQVGAAGANVLTF
TRBD2	TRBJ2-7	few	TRBV6-1	TGTGCCAGCAGTTATCATAGCGGGAGCTACGAGCAGTACTTC	CASSYHSGSYEQYF
-	TRBJ2-5	many	TRBV7-8	TGTGCCAGCAGCTTAGCACAGTACCAAGAGACCCAGTACTTC	CASSLAQYQETQYF
TRBD2	TRBJ2-7	many	TRBV6-1	TGTGCCAGCAGAACCGGACTAGCAGATTACGAGCAGTACTTC	CASRTGLADYEQYF
-	TRBJ2-7	-	TRBV20-1	TGCAGTGCTAGGGGGAACCTGCTCTTCGAGCAGTACTTC	CSARGNLLFEQYF
-	TRBJ2-7	-	TRBV6-1	TGTGCCAGCAGCTTTTACGGGAGAAACTACGAGCAGTACTTC	CASSFYGRNYEQYF
-	TRBJ2-3	few	TRBV20-1	TGCAGTGCTAAGGGCCCGGATTCCACAGATACGCAGTATTTT	CSAKGPDSTDTQYF